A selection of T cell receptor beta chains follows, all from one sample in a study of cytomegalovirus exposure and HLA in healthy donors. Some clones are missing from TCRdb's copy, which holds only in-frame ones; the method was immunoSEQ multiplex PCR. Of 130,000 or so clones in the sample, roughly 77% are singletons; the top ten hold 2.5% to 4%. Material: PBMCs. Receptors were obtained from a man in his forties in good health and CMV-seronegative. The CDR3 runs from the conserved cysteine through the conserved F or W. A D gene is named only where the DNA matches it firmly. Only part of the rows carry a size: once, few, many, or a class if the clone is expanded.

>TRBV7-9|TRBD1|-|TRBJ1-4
CSSSFWTGEGEKLFF
TGTTCCAGCAGCTTTTGGACAGGGGAAGGTGAAAAACTGTTTTTT
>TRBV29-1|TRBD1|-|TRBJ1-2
CSVLPGQEIQYTF
TGCAGCGTTCTGCCTGGACAGGAGATACAATACACCTTC
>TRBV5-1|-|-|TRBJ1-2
CASSLDREGGYTF
TGCGCCAGCAGCTTGGACAGGGAAGGAGGCTACACCTTC
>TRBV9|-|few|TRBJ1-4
CASSVGAGQSTNEKLFF
TGTGCCAGCAGCGTAGGTGCAGGCCAGTCAACTAATGAAAAACTGTTTTTT
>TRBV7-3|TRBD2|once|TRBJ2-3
CASSLGGGPTDTQYF
TGTGCCAGCAGCCTCGGGGGGGGACCCACAGATACGCAGTATTTT
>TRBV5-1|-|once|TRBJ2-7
CASSVDSPLSYEQYF
TGCGCCAGCAGCGTAGACAGCCCTCTCTCCTACGAGCAGTACTTC
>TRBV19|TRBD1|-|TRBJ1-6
CATERVGDRVIRESPLHF
TGTGCCACCGAAAGAGTAGGGGACAGGGTTATACGGGAATCACCCCTCCACTTT
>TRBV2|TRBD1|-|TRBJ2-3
CASSLGTGSTDTQYF
TGTGCCAGCAGTCTCGGGACAGGGAGTACAGATACGCAGTATTTT
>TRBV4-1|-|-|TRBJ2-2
CASTQWPRTNTGELFF
TGCGCCAGCACCCAATGGCCGCGGACGAACACCGGGGAGCTGTTTTTT
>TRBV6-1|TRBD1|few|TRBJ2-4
CASKTGGPKNIQYF
TGTGCCAGCAAGACAGGGGGTCCCAAAAACATTCAGTACTTC
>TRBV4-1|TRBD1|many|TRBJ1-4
CASSLDRGRTEKLFF
TGCGCCAGCAGCCTTGACAGGGGGCGGACGGAAAAACTGTTTTTT
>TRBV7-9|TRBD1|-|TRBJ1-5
CASSFTGAADQPQHF
TGTGCCAGCAGCTTTACAGGGGCGGCGGATCAGCCCCAGCATTTT
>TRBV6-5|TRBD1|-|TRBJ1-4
CASRTGTGFEKLFF
TGTGCCAGCAGAACTGGGACAGGGTTTGAAAAACTGTTTTTT
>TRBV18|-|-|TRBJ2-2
CASSTAGTGELFF
TGTGCCAGCTCAACGGCGGGCACCGGGGAGCTGTTTTTT
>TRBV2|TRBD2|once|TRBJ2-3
CASTYLSGGADTQYF
TGTGCCAGCACTTACCTTAGCGGGGGGGCAGATACGCAGTATTTT
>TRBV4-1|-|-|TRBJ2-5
CASSQGLNGRLQWETQYF
TGCGCCAGCAGCCAGGGACTGAATGGACGCCTGCAATGGGAGACCCAGTACTTC
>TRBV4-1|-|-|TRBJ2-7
CASSQDQWETYEQYF
TGCGCCAGCAGCCAAGATCAGTGGGAGACCTACGAGCAGTACTTC
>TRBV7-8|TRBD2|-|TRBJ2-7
CASSLDLAGSGEQYF
TGTGCCAGCAGCTTAGATCTAGCGGGGTCGGGCGAGCAGTACTTC
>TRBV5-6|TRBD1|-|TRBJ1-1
CASINRGRANTEAFF
TGTGCCAGCATCAACAGGGGGCGGGCGAACACTGAAGCTTTCTTT
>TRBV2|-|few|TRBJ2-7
CASSLDGTYEQYF
TGTGCCAGCAGTCTCGACGGGACCTACGAGCAGTACTTC
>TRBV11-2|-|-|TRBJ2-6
CASSWGRTSGANVLTF
TGTGCCAGCAGCTGGGGCAGGACCTCTGGGGCCAACGTCCTGACTTTC
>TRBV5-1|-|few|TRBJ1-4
CASSFRQGTGGEKLFF
TGCGCCAGCAGCTTCAGGCAGGGGACGGGTGGCGAAAAACTGTTTTTT
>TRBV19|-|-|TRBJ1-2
CASSIDAGPNYGYTF
TGTGCCAGTAGTATAGATGCGGGGCCGAACTATGGCTACACCTTC
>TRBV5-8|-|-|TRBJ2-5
CASSLSGVSGETQYF
TGTGCCAGCAGCTTGTCTGGGGTTAGCGGAGAGACCCAGTACTTC
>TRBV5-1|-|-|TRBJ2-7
CASSLNGGQQNGGLQYF
TGCGCCAGCAGCTTGAATGGCGGGCAGCAGAATGGGGGGTTGCAGTACTTC
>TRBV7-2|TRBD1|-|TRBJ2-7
CASRRDSYEQYF
TGTGCCAGCAGGAGGGACAGCTACGAGCAGTACTTC
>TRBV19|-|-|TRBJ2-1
CASRHTGSGPINEQFF
TGTGCCAGTAGGCATACAGGGTCGGGCCCAATCAATGAGCAGTTCTTC